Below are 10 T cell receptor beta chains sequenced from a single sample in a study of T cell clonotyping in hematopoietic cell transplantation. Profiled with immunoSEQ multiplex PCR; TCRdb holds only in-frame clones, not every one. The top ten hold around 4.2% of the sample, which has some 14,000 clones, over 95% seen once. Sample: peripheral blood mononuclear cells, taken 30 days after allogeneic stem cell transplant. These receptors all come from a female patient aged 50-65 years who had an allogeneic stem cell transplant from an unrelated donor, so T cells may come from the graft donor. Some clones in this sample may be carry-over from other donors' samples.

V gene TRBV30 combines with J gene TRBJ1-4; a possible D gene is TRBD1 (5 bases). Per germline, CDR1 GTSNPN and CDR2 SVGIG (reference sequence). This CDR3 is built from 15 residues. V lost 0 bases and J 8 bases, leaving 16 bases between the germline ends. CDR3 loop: CAWSVPGLGGEKLFF. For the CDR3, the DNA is TGTGCCTGGAGTGTACCAGGCCTCGGGGGGGAAAAACTGTTTTTT.

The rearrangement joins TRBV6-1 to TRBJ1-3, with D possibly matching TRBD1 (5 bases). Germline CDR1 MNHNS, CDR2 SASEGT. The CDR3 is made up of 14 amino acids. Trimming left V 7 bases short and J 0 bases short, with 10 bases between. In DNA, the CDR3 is TGTGCCAGCAAGGACACCCGCTCTGGAAACACCATATATTTT. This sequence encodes CASKDTRSGNTIYF.

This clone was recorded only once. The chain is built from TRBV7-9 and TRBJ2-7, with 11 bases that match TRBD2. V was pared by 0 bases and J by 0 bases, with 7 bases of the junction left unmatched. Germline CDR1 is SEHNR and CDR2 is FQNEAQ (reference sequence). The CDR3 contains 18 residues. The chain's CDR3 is CASSLARSGGVYSYEQYF. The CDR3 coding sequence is TGTGCCAGCAGCTTAGCCCGTAGCGGGGGGGTCTACTCCTACGAGCAGTACTTC.

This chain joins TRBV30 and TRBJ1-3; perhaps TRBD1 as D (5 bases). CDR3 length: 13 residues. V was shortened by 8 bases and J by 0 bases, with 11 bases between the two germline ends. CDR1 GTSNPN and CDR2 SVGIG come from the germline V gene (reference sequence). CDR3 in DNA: TGTGCCGGGGGACGGCTCTCTGGAAACACCATATATTTT. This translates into CAGGRLSGNTIYF.

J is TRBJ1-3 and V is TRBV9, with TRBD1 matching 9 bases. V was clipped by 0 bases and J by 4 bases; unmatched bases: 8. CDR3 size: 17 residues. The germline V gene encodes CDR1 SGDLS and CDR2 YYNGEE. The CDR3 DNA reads TGTGCCAGCAGCGTAGCTACAGGGGACAGGGTCGGAAACACCATATATTTT. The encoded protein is CASSVATGDRVGNTIYF.

Here the CDR3 DNA reads TGTGCCAGTACCTCCCTCTTAGGGGGGGTCGGGGCCAACGTCCTGACTTTC. It yields the protein CASTSLLGGVGANVLTF. The chain recombines TRBV19 with TRBJ2-6; possible D gene TRBD2, 7 bases. V lost 7 bases, J lost 4 bases, and 20 bases lay in between. CDR1 and CDR2 (germline): LNHDA, SQIVND (reference sequence). The CDR3 is 17 amino acids.

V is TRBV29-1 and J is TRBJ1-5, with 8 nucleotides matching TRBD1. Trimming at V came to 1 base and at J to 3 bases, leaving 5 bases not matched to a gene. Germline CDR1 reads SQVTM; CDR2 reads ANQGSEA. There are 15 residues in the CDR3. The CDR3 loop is CSVEVTGENNQPQHF. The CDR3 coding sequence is TGCAGCGTTGAAGTGACAGGGGAGAACAATCAGCCCCAGCATTTT.

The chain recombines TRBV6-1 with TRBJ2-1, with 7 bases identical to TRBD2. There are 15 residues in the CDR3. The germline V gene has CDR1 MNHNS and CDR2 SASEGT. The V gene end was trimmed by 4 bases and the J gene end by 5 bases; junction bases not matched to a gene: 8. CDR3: CASSGRGGLNNEQFF. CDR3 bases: TGTGCCAGCAGTGGTCGCGGGGGACTTAACAATGAGCAGTTCTTC.

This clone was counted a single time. The CDR3 loop reads CASSYSGGTIYF. The CDR3 nucleotides are TGTGCCAGCAGTTACTCCGGCGGCACCATATATTTT. The rearrangement links TRBV6-6 to TRBJ1-3; D is ambiguous. Trimming took 0 bases from V and 9 from J, leaving 6 bases between them. CDR1 MNHNY and CDR2 SVGAGI come from the germline V gene (reference sequence). This CDR3 contains 12 residues.

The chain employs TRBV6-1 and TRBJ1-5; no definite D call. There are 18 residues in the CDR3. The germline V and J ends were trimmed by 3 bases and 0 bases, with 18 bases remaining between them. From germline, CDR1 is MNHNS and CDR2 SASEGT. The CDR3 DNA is TGTGCCAGCAGTGAGTCGTTCTCTGGGCCTTATAGCAATCAGCCCCAGCATTTT. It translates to CASSESFSGPYSNQPQHF.